The entry below describes one T cell receptor (beta chain). These data are taken from a study of blood T cell repertoires in COVID-19. Whole-study context: The samples span acute and convalescent COVID-19 from the United States, Italy and Spain.

CDR3 length: 14 amino acids. Germline V gene data show CDR1 as LGHNA and CDR2 as YNFKEQ. V lost 4 bases, J lost 7 bases, and 3 bases stayed unmatched. Measured with immunoSEQ multiplex PCR; TCRdb has only the in-frame clones, and not every one. The table has approximately 500,000 clones, nearly 90% seen once. The sequence came from a man aged 18 to 30 with COVID-19, enrolled during active disease. This chain links TRBV4-2 with TRBJ1-6; 8 bases fit TRBD1. Source material: peripheral blood. The CDR3 DNA is TGTGCCAGCAGCCCGGGACAGGACAATTCACCCCTCCACTTT. It translates to CASSPGQDNSPLHF.